These 5 T cell receptor beta chains originate from one sample sequenced in a study of blood T cell repertoires in COVID-19. Clones were read by immunoSEQ multiplex PCR, and TCRdb kept only the in-frame ones, dropping some. In the table there are about 100,000 clones, roughly 87% of which are singletons. The sequencing input was peripheral blood. The origin of the receptors is a man aged 50 or older with active COVID-19.

The gene calls are TRBV5-4 and TRBJ2-5; TRBD1 might be the D (5 bases). The CDR3 loop spans 13 amino acids. V lost 6 bases and J lost 3, with 12 bases in between. From germline, CDR1 is SGHNT and CDR2 YYREEE (reference sequence). CDR3 bases: TGTGCCAGCACCTGGGGCCAGAAAGAGACCCAGTACTTC. Its translation: CASTWGQKETQYF.

The J gene is TRBJ2-5, the V gene TRBV19; TRBD1 might be the D (6 bases). V was pared by 4 bases and J by 0 bases, with 9 bases between. CDR3 size: 14 residues. Germline-derived CDR1 and CDR2 are LNHDA and SQIVND (reference sequence). DNA of the CDR3: TGTGCCAGTAGTACCGCAGGGGACCAAGAGACCCAGTACTTC. Translation: CASSTAGDQETQYF. The entire variable domain, with the rest obtained from reference TRBV19 and TRBJ2-5, is as follows: DGGITQSPKYLFRKEGQNVTLSCEQNLNHDAMYWYRQDPGQGLRLIYYSQIVNDFQKGDIAEGYSVSREKKESFPLTVTSAQKNPTAFYLCASSTAGDQETQYFGPGTRLLVL.

The chain recombines TRBV10-3 with TRBJ1-1; 7 bases are a match to TRBD1. Trimming at V came to 4 bases and at J to 8 bases, leaving 13 bases not matched to a gene. CDR1 is ENHRY and CDR2 is SYGVKD in the germline V gene. The CDR3 covers 15 residues. CDR3 sequence (DNA): TGTGCCATCAGTGGCTCCGGGACAGCCGGTTCAGAAGCTTTCTTT. Residues: CAISGSGTAGSEAFF.

The chain employs TRBV7-8 and TRBJ2-7; D is possibly TRBD1 (5 bases). The CDR3 is made up of 14 amino acids. V lost 2 bases and J 2 bases, leaving 10 bases between the germline ends. In germline, CDR1 is SGHVS, CDR2 FQNEAQ. The CDR3 loop is CASSLLAGTYEQYF. The CDR3 region has the DNA TGTGCCAGCAGCTTACTGGCAGGGACCTACGAGCAGTACTTC.

The chain couples TRBV27 to TRBJ2-7; a weak D match, TRBD1 (6 bases). V lost 4 bases, J lost 3 bases, and 16 bases lay in between. This CDR3 spans 15 amino acids. Germline lookup yields CDR1 MNHEY and CDR2 SMNVEV (reference sequence). For the CDR3, the DNA is TGTGCCAGCAGTTCACTACAGGGATCCCGCTACGAGCAGTACTTC. It codes for CASSSLQGSRYEQYF.